These 32 T cell receptor beta chains were all obtained from the same sample, sequenced in a study of shared clonotypes between healthy human individuals. TCRdb keeps only in-frame clones here, not all; method: immunoSEQ multiplex PCR. The sample has under 650,000 clones; approximately 95% are singletons. The sequencing input was naive CD4+ T cells sorted from blood. Subset meaning: CD45RA+ positively selected. Receptor source: a woman younger than 45 in good health.

As for this clone: This sample also contains other DNA sequences that code for the same CDR3. This chain joins TRBV18 and TRBJ2-7; D possibly corresponds to TRBD2 (5 bases). CDR3 length: 15 residues. CDR1 is KGHSH and CDR2 is LQKENI in the germline V gene. Trimming left V 3 bases short and J 0 bases short, with 12 bases between. This CDR3 is CASSPGGQSSYEQYF. The DNA for the CDR3 is TGTGCCAGCTCACCGGGCGGGCAGAGCTCCTACGAGCAGTACTTC.

Remarks on this clone: This CDR3 is also generated by other DNA sequences in the sample. V usage is TRBV18 and J usage is TRBJ1-1; 7 positions agree with TRBD1. This CDR3 contains 13 residues. V trimming: 5 bases; J trimming: 3 bases; junction bases outside the gene matches: 3. Germline CDR1 KGHSH, CDR2 LQKENI. In nucleotides, the CDR3 is TGTGCCAGCTCATCTACAGGGGACACTGAAGCTTTCTTT. It is translated as CASSSTGDTEAFF. Filled out from reference TRBV18 and TRBJ1-1, the complete variable domain reads NAGVMQNPRHLVRRRGQEARLRCSPMKGHSHVYWYRQLPEEGLKFMVYLQKENIIDESGMPKERFSAEFPKEGPSILRIQQVVRGDSAAYFCASSSTGDTEAFFGQGTRLTVV.

CDR3 loop: CASSLSAESEAFF. In nucleotides, the CDR3 is TGTGCCAGCAGTTTATCGGCCGAATCTGAAGCTTTCTTT. The gene calls are TRBV28 and TRBJ1-1, with D unresolved. Germline V CDR1 and CDR2: MDHEN, SYDVKM. Trimming left V 1 base short and J 6 bases short, with 9 bases between. CDR3 size: 13 residues.

In its sample, this clone was seen once. This chain connects TRBV6-6 to TRBJ1-4; tentative D call: TRBD1 (5 bases). V was clipped by 2 bases and J by 6 bases, with 16 bases between them. The CDR3 loop spans 16 amino acids. Germline V gene data show CDR1 as MNHNY and CDR2 as SVGAGI (reference sequence). CDR3 sequence: CASSYPQRWGDEKLFF. The CDR3 DNA reads TGTGCCAGCAGTTACCCCCAGAGATGGGGGGATGAAAAACTGTTTTTT.

The V call is TRBV28, the J call TRBJ2-5, with D unclear. The J call may be mistaken, given a closer DNA end match to TRBJ2-7. The CDR3 has 13 amino acids. Per the germline V gene, CDR1 is MDHEN and CDR2 is SYDVKM. The CDR3 sequence is CASSSKPVGEQYF. Written as DNA, the CDR3 is TGTGCCAGCAGTTCCAAGCCGGTCGGCGAGCAGTACTTC.

The chain couples TRBV28 to TRBJ2-1; tentative D call: TRBD1 (6 bases). Germline V CDR1 and CDR2: MDHEN, SYDVKM. There are 15 residues in the CDR3. Trimming removed 5 bases at V and 0 bases at J, with 11 bases between. In DNA form, the CDR3 reads TGTGCCAGCAGTCCCGGGACACACTCCTACAATGAGCAGTTCTTC. Translation gives CASSPGTHSYNEQFF.

A single count supports this clone. CDR3 sequence (DNA): TGTGCCAGCAGTCCCCAGGGGGCGCTTCTTACCGGGGAGCTGTTTTTT. Translation: CASSPQGALLTGELFF. The chain carries TRBV27 and TRBJ2-2; 8 bases align to TRBD1. This CDR3 contains 16 residues. Germline trimming cut 5 bases from V and 5 bases from J; bases unmatched to any gene: 10. Per the germline V gene, CDR1 is MNHEY and CDR2 is SMNVEV (reference sequence).

The genes are TRBV28 and TRBJ2-6, with D possibly TRBD1 on 6 matching bases. Germline V gene lookup returns CDR1 MDHEN and CDR2 SYDVKM. Trimming removed 4 bases at V and 2 bases at J, with 9 bases between. The CDR3 totals 15 residues. Here the CDR3 reads CASSSKGAGANVLTF. CDR3 sequence (DNA): TGTGCCAGCAGTTCGAAGGGGGCTGGGGCCAACGTCCTGACTTTC.

This chain links TRBV30 with TRBJ2-3; 12 nucleotides line up with TRBD1. CDR1 is GTSNPN and CDR2 is SVGIG in the germline V gene (reference sequence). V was clipped by 3 bases and J by 4 bases; unmatched bases: 8. The CDR3 loop spans 16 amino acids. The CDR3 bases are TGTGCCTGGAGGACCCCGGGACAGGGGGCCGCAGATACGCAGTATTTT. Translation: CAWRTPGQGAADTQYF. Looking up the rest from reference TRBV30 and TRBJ2-3 gives the full variable domain: SQTIHQWPATLVQPVGSPLSLECTVEGTSNPNLYWYRQAAGRGLQLLFYSVGIGQISSEVPQNLSASRPQDRQFILSSKKLLLSDSGFYLCAWRTPGQGAADTQYFGPGTRLTVL.

The CDR3 nucleotides are TGTGCCAGTAGTACTCGACCCCGGGACAGGGGGCTTGGAATCGACAATCAGCCCCAGCATTTT. Encoded protein: CASSTRPRDRGLGIDNQPQHF. The chain is built from TRBV19 and TRBJ1-5, with 12 bases identical to TRBD1. The CDR3 length is 21 residues. With 4 bases clipped from V and 3 bases from J, the junction kept 19 bases outside the gene matches. Per the germline V gene, CDR1 is LNHDA and CDR2 is SQIVND (reference sequence).

CDR3 nucleotide sequence: TGTGCCACCAGCATAGGGGGGGGCGATTACGAGCAGTACTTC. Its translation: CATSIGGGDYEQYF. The rearrangement joins TRBV15 to TRBJ2-7, with D maybe TRBD2 (7 bases). The CDR3 loop spans 14 amino acids. Trimming removed 4 bases at V and 4 bases at J, with 14 bases between. CDR1 is LNHNV and CDR2 is YYDKDF in the germline V gene (reference sequence).

In its sample, this clone was seen a few times. This chain joins TRBV11-2 and TRBJ1-1; 9 positions match TRBD1. The CDR3 runs to 15 residues. CDR1 SGHAT and CDR2 FQNNGV come from the germline V gene. The trim removed 1 base at V and 5 bases at J, leaving 5 bases unmatched. The CDR3 loop is CASSLVDRGDTEAFF. The DNA for the CDR3 is TGTGCCAGCAGCTTAGTGGACAGGGGTGATACTGAAGCTTTCTTT.

The chain employs TRBV5-8 and TRBJ1-2, with D tentatively TRBD1 (5 bases). V was pared by 1 base and J by 0 bases, with 16 bases between. CDR3 length equals 17 residues. Germline V gene data show CDR1 as SGHTS and CDR2 as YDEGEE. The CDR3: CASSLRGVGASNYGYTF. In DNA, the CDR3 is TGTGCCAGCAGCTTGCGTGGTGTAGGGGCCTCTAACTATGGCTACACCTTC. Filled out from reference TRBV5-8 and TRBJ1-2, the complete variable domain reads EAGVTQSPTHLIKTRGQQATLRCSPISGHTSVYWYQQALGLGLQFLLWYDEGEERNRGNFPPRFSGRQFPNYSSELNVNALELEDSALYLCASSLRGVGASNYGYTFGSGTRLTVV.

The sample holds one count of this clone. The chain joins TRBV27 to TRBJ2-6; D gene unclear. Looked up from germline, CDR1 is MNHEY and CDR2 is SMNVEV (reference sequence). The CDR3 is 14 residues long. V gave up 2 bases and J gave up 2 bases, with 4 bases separating them. The CDR3, as DNA: TGTGCCAGCAGTTTAGTTGCTGGGGCCAACGTCCTGACTTTC. Translated, it gives CASSLVAGANVLTF.

The chain couples TRBV4-2 to TRBJ2-1; TRBD2 agrees at 11 bases. V trimming: 1 base; J trimming: 5 bases; junction bases outside the gene matches: 10. This CDR3 region has 18 residues. Germline loops: CDR1 LGHNA, CDR2 YNFKEQ. The DNA of the CDR3 is TGTGCCAGCAGCCAAGGCCGGGCCGGGACTAGCGGACACAATGAGCAGTTCTTC. It translates to CASSQGRAGTSGHNEQFF.

This sequence joins TRBV5-1 and TRBJ1-1; weak D call: TRBD1 (5 bases). V was clipped by 2 bases and J by 4 bases, with 12 bases between them. Germline CDR1 SGHRS, CDR2 YFSETQ. The CDR3 is 14 amino acids. CDR3 sequence reads: CASSFEGTGTEAFF. For the CDR3, the DNA is TGCGCCAGCAGCTTTGAGGGGACGGGCACTGAAGCTTTCTTT.

The gene calls are TRBV7-9 and TRBJ2-3; TRBD2 matches 8 bases. CDR3 length equals 17 residues. Trimming at V came to 5 bases and at J to 4 bases, leaving 14 bases not matched to a gene. CDR1 and CDR2 (germline): SEHNR, FQNEAQ (reference sequence). DNA of the CDR3: TGTGCCAGCAGCGCCAAATATAGCGGGAAATCTGCAGATACGCAGTATTTT. Its protein is CASSAKYSGKSADTQYF. Together with reference TRBV7-9 and TRBJ2-3, the CDR3 gives the full variable domain: DTGVSQNPRHKITKRGQNVTFRCDPISEHNRLYWYRQTLGQGPEFLTYFQNEAQLEKSRLLSDRFSAERPKGSFSTLEIQRTEQGDSAMYLCASSAKYSGKSADTQYFGPGTRLTVL.

The V and J genes are TRBV27 and TRBJ1-2, with D perhaps matching TRBD1 (5 bases). This CDR3 has 15 amino acids. Trimming shortened V by 3 bases and J by 6 bases, and 17 bases separated the two germline ends. Looked up from germline, CDR1 is MNHEY and CDR2 is SMNVEV (reference sequence). In DNA, the CDR3 is TGTGCCAGCAGTTTTGCCCGGGACGGGGAAAATGGCTACACCTTC. Translation: CASSFARDGENGYTF.

The V and J genes are TRBV28 and TRBJ1-3; D may be TRBD1 (6 bases). Germline assignment: CDR1 MDHEN and CDR2 SYDVKM. The CDR3 extends over 16 amino acids. The V end lost 5 bases, the J end lost 0 bases, and 14 bases lay between the germline ends. The CDR3 spells CASSTLIRGSGNTIYF. CDR3 sequence (DNA): TGTGCCAGCAGTACACTAATCAGGGGCTCTGGAAACACCATATATTTT.

The chain combines TRBV25-1 with TRBJ1-1; weak D call: TRBD1 (5 bases). Trimming stripped 5 bases from V and 5 bases from J, with 12 bases between. The CDR3 spans 13 residues. The germline V gene encodes CDR1 MGHDK and CDR2 SYGVNS. The CDR3 region is CASSIQAGTEAFF. The CDR3, as DNA: TGTGCCAGCAGTATACAGGCGGGGACTGAAGCTTTCTTT.

The rearrangement joins TRBV11-2 to TRBJ2-1; 14 bases align to TRBD2. Germline CDR1 and CDR2: SGHAT and FQNNGV. This CDR3 spans 16 amino acids. The J segment lost 7 bases and the V segment lost 7 bases, leaving 9 bases of the junction unmatched. The CDR3 sequence is CASTTLGLAGVNEQFF. In nucleotides, the CDR3 is TGTGCCAGCACTACCCTGGGACTAGCGGGAGTTAATGAGCAGTTCTTC.

The chain employs TRBV2 and TRBJ2-7, with 9 bases lining up with TRBD2. The CDR3 contains 17 residues. Germline loops: CDR1 SNHLY, CDR2 FYNNEI. The ends lost 5 bases at V and 4 bases at J; junction bases unmatched: 15. This chain's CDR3 is CASSKGIWREGQYEQYF. CDR3 in DNA: TGTGCCAGCAGTAAAGGAATTTGGCGGGAGGGCCAATACGAGCAGTACTTC.

The chain is built from TRBV11-2 and TRBJ1-4; possible D gene TRBD1, 5 bases. The CDR3 is made up of 17 amino acids. V dropped 3 bases and J dropped 3 bases, with 17 bases sitting between them. The germline gives CDR1 SGHAT, CDR2 FQNNGV. CDR3 amino acids: CASSFWGPANPNEKLFF. The CDR3 DNA is TGTGCCAGCAGCTTTTGGGGCCCTGCGAACCCTAATGAAAAACTGTTTTTT.

The chain uses TRBV19 and TRBJ2-1; 7 bases align to TRBD1. This CDR3 has 14 amino acids. Per the germline V gene, CDR1 is LNHDA and CDR2 is SQIVND (reference sequence). With 7 bases clipped from V and 15 bases from J, the junction kept 18 bases outside the gene matches. CDR3 DNA: TGTGCCAGTACCCAGGGGGACATCTCCTCGGGGCGGTTCTTC. It encodes CASTQGDISSGRFF.

The chain couples TRBV5-1 to TRBJ2-7; D may be TRBD2 (6 bases). Trimming removed 0 bases from V and 5 bases from J, with 15 bases in between. The CDR3 runs to 15 residues. Per germline, CDR1 SGHRS and CDR2 YFSETQ. DNA of the CDR3: TGCGCCAGCAGCTTGGAGCGGGTACTGGGGGACGAGCAGTACTTC. Translated: CASSLERVLGDEQYF.

The rearrangement uses TRBV19 and TRBJ1-4; D is undetermined. Between the trimmed V and J ends, which lost 3 bases and 3 bases, there was a span of 5 bases. The germline gives CDR1 LNHDA, CDR2 SQIVND (reference sequence). This CDR3 is built from 13 residues. In DNA form, the CDR3 reads TGTGCCAGTAGTATCAGATCTAATGAAAAACTGTTTTTT. Amino acids: CASSIRSNEKLFF.

V and J are TRBV7-9 and TRBJ2-3, with 10 bases lining up with TRBD2. CDR1 and CDR2 from the germline V gene are SEHNR and FQNEAQ (reference sequence). Trimming at V came to 7 bases and at J to 4 bases, leaving 14 bases not matched to a gene. CDR3 length equals 17 residues. The CDR3 sequence is CASTNWPEREGPDTQYF. In DNA form, the CDR3 reads TGTGCCAGCACCAATTGGCCCGAGCGGGAGGGCCCAGATACGCAGTATTTT.

The rearrangement links TRBV29-1 to TRBJ2-7; TRBD2 aligns across 13 bases. Germline V gene data show CDR1 as SQVTM and CDR2 as ANQGSEA. V lost 6 bases and J lost 6; bases outside the gene matches: 11. This CDR3 spans 15 amino acids. This CDR3 is CSVQGLAGDVREQYF. DNA of the CDR3: TGCAGCGTCCAAGGACTAGCGGGAGATGTCCGCGAGCAGTACTTC.

Details on this clone: The same CDR3 arises from other DNA sequences in this sample as well. CDR3 in amino acids: CASSLGGREETQYF. The CDR3 DNA is TGCGCCAGCAGCTTGGGAGGAAGGGAGGAGACCCAGTACTTC. This rearrangement joins TRBV5-1 to TRBJ2-5, with D tentatively TRBD2 (5 bases). V shed 0 bases and J shed 5 bases, with 11 bases lying between them. Germline CDR1 reads SGHRS; CDR2 reads YFSETQ. The CDR3 consists of 14 residues.

V gene TRBV5-4 combines with J gene TRBJ2-7; 9 bases match TRBD1. Germline V gene sequence: CDR1 SGHNT, CDR2 YYREEE (reference sequence). V shed 2 bases and J 6 bases; nucleotides not matched to a gene: 6. The CDR3 is 14 residues long. The CDR3 coding sequence is TGTGCCAGCAGCTTCCCGGGACAGGGAGCCGAGCAGTACTTC. Residues: CASSFPGQGAEQYF.

V gene TRBV4-1 combines with J gene TRBJ2-4; D may be TRBD1 (6 bases). The CDR3 is 17 residues long. CDR1 and CDR2 from the germline V gene are MGHRA and YSYEKL. Trimming shortened V by 3 bases and J by 0 bases, and 15 bases separated the two germline ends. CDR3 amino acids: CASSHVQGPLAKNIQYF. Here the CDR3 DNA reads TGCGCCAGCAGCCACGTACAGGGACCACTAGCCAAAAACATTCAGTACTTC.

This clone was picked up one time. The chain links TRBV4-1 to TRBJ1-1; 9 bases line up with TRBD1. Germline V lookup: CDR1 MGHRA, CDR2 YSYEKL. The CDR3 consists of 15 residues. V lost 4 bases and J lost 1; bases outside the gene matches: 4. The CDR3 here is CASSLMDRGNTEAFF. DNA of the CDR3: TGCGCCAGCAGCCTAATGGACAGGGGGAACACTGAAGCTTTCTTT.